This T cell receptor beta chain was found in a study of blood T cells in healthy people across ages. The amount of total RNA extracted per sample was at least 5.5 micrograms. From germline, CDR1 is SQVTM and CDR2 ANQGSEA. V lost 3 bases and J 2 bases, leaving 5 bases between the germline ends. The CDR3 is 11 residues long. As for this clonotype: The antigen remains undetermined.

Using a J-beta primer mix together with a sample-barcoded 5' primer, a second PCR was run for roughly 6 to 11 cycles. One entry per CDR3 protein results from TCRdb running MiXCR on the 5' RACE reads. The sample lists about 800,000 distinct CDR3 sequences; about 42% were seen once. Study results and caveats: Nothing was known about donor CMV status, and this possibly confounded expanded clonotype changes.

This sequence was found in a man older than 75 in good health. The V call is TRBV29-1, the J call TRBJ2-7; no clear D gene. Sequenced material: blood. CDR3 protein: CSVDTAYEQYF. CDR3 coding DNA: TGCAGCGTTGATACCGCCTACGAGCAGTACTTC.